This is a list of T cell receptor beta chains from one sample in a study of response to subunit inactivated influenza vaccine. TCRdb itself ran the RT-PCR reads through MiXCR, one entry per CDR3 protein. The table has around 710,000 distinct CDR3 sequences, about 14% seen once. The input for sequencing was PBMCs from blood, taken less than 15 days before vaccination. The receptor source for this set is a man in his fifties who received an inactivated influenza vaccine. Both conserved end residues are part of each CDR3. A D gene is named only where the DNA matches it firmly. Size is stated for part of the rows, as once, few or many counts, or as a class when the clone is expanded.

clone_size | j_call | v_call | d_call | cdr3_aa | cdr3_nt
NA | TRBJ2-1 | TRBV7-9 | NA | CASSFSGGGEQFF | TGTGCCAGCAGCTTTTCGGGGGGCGGTGAGCAGTTCTTC
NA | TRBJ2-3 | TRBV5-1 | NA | CASSGGTLLGTDTQYF | TGCGCCAGCAGCGGGGGGACACTTTTGGGCACAGATACGCAGTATTTT
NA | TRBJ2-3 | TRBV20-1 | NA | CSARDWAGSGDTQYF | TGCAGTGCTAGAGATTGGGCCGGGAGTGGAGATACGCAGTATTTT
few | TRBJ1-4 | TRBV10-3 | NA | CAISKAANEKLFF | TGTGCCATCTCGAAGGCTGCTAATGAAAAACTGTTTTTT
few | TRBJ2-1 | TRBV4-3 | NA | CASSAGNEQFF | TGCGCCAGCAGCGCAGGCAATGAGCAGTTCTTC
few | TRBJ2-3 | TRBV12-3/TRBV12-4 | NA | CASSWDLTTASTDTQYF | TGTGCCAGCAGTTGGGACCTCACCACTGCTAGCACAGATACGCAGTATTTT
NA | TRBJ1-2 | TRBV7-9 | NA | CASSLGGAGAAYGYTF | TGTGCCAGCAGCTTAGGTGGAGCCGGGGCTGCATATGGCTACACCTTC
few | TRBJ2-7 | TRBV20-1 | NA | CSARDSRGIGSYEQYF | TGCAGTGCTAGAGATTCGAGAGGGATCGGCTCCTACGAGCAGTACTTC
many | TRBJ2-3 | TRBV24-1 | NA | CATSGPGPNPSTDTQYF | TGTGCCACCAGTGGCCCAGGACCGAACCCTAGCACAGATACGCAGTATTTT
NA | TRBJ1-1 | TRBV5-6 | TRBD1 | CASSLVGGGTTEAFF | TGTGCCAGCAGCTTGGTAGGAGGGGGCACCACTGAAGCTTTCTTT
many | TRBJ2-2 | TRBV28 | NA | CASTTGTTASTGELFF | TGTGCCAGCACTACCGGGACCACTGCAAGCACCGGGGAGCTGTTTTTT
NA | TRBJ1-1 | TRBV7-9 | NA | CASSLSGQFTEAFF | TGTGCCAGCAGCTTGTCAGGACAGTTCACTGAAGCTTTCTTT
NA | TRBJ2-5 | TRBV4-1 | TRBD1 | CASSPTGFSQETQYF | TGCGCCAGCAGCCCGACAGGGTTTTCTCAAGAGACCCAGTACTTC
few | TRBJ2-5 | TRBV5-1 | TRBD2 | CASSLLAGRGETQYF | TGCGCCAGCAGCCTGCTAGCGGGGCGAGGAGAGACCCAGTACTTC
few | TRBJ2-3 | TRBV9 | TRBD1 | CASSVEAGGNTDTQYF | TGTGCCAGCAGCGTAGAGGCAGGGGGCAACACAGATACGCAGTATTTT
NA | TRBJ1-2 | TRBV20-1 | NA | CSAGDGNDGYTF | TGCAGTGCCGGGGACGGCAACGATGGCTACACCTTC
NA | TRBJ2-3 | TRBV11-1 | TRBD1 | CASSLSSVTGGRTDTQYF | TGTGCCAGCAGCTTAAGTTCCGTTACAGGGGGCCGCACAGATACGCAGTATTTT
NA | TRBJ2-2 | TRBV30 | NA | CAWSVRGSINTGELFF | TGTGCCTGGAGTGTACGAGGGAGCATTAACACCGGGGAGCTGTTTTTT
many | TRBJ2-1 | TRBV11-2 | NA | CASSLEVAEAYYNEQFF | TGTGCCAGCAGCTTAGAGGTAGCGGAGGCCTACTACAATGAGCAGTTCTTC
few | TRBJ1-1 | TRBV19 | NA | CASSIETFSEAFF | TGTGCCAGTAGTATAGAAACCTTCTCGGAAGCTTTCTTT
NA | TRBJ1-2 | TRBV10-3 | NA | CAITTDSVNYGYTF | TGTGCCATCACCACGGACAGCGTCAACTATGGCTACACCTTC
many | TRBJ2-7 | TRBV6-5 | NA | CASSYYPAYEQYF | TGTGCCAGCAGTTACTACCCGGCCTACGAGCAGTACTTC
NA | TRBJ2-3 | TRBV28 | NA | CASSLYHSGTDTQYF | TGTGCCAGCAGTCTCTACCACTCCGGGACAGATACGCAGTATTTT
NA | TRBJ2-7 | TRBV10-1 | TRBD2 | CASSPRGTSSYEQYF | TGCGCCAGCAGTCCGCGGGGGACCTCCTCCTACGAGCAGTACTTC
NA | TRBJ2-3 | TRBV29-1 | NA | CSAGVADTQYF | TGCAGCGCAGGGGTGGCAGATACGCAGTATTTT
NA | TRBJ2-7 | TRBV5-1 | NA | CASSSQNYGAFYEQYF | TGCGCCAGCAGCTCTCAAAATTACGGGGCTTTCTACGAGCAGTACTTC
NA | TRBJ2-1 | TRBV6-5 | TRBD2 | CASSYVSGSLHNEQFF | TGTGCCAGCAGTTACGTTAGCGGGAGCCTCCACAATGAGCAGTTCTTC
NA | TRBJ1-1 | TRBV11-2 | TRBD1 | CASSRQGARTEAFF | TGTGCCAGCAGCCGACAGGGGGCGAGGACTGAAGCTTTCTTT
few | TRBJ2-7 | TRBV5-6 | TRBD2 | CASSLAFVSSGWDEQYF | TGTGCCAGCAGCTTGGCCTTCGTGAGTAGCGGGTGGGACGAGCAGTACTTC